A single T cell receptor (beta chain) is shown here with its context. As yet, its antigen is unknown. Only in-frame clones appear in the TCRdb table, and some are missing; sequencing was by immunoSEQ multiplex PCR. The sample carries about 29,000 clones, 80% to 90% recorded once. This sample was included in a study of T cells in localized non-small cell lung cancer. General study findings and limits: Among the top 100 tumor clones, a median 57 appeared in adjacent lung. Among the tissues sampled, uninvolved adjacent lung had the highest T cell clonality, above tumor. It remains possible that heterogeneity exists, since only one tumor region was sequenced.

The material was peripheral blood, obtained before any cancer treatment. This receptor was taken from a woman aged 40-75 years with stage I lung adenocarcinoma.

The CDR3 spells CASSPGTSGYNEQFF. CDR3 nucleotides: TGTGCCAGCAGTCCTGGGACTAGCGGGTACAATGAGCAGTTCTTC. The rearrangement joins TRBV5-6 to TRBJ2-1, with TRBD2 identical over 12 bases. The CDR3 consists of 15 residues. The ends lost 5 bases at V and 4 bases at J; junction bases unmatched: 4. Germline V gives CDR1 SGHDT, CDR2 YYEEEE.